This TCR beta chain derives from a study of blood T cell repertoires in COVID-19. Across the study: PBMCs, B-cell-depleted T cells, or T cells were the source of the cDNA or gDNA that made up the material.

Trimming shortened V by 4 bases and J by 6 bases, and 16 bases separated the two germline ends. There are 14 residues in the CDR3. CDR1 and CDR2 from the germline V gene are SGHTS and YDEGEE. Methods used by the authors: Quantification of nucleated cells was approximated via reference gene primer amplification. The protocol was immunoSEQ multiplex PCR, while the TCRdb copy is restricted to in-frame clones and leaves out a portion. The DNA was the basis for D and trimming; V, J and clone size are from that table. Among 150,000 to 200,000 clones listed, 65% to 85% were seen once. Participants' own reports of clinical history determined their cohort assignment.

The receptor was isolated from a man aged 70 or older who had been exposed to COVID-19. The specimen was PBMCs or T cells enriched from blood (not recorded which). This chain links TRBV5-8 with TRBJ2-5; D is possibly TRBD2 (7 bases). CDR3 bases: TGTGCCAGCAGCCCTCGAGGGGGGGCAAAGACCCAGTACTTC. This encodes CASSPRGGAKTQYF.